One T cell receptor (beta chain) is described in this entry. Its antigen is as yet unknown. With 1 base clipped from V and 3 bases from J, the junction kept 6 bases outside the gene matches. Germline V gene data show CDR1 as SGHAT and CDR2 as FQNNGV. This CDR3 is built from 17 residues. The table came from immunoSEQ multiplex PCR; TCRdb's copy has only in-frame clones and leaves some out. The profile shows tens of thousands of clones, around 86% of them singletons. The data originate from a study of PD-1 blockade in classical Hodgkin lymphoma. Study-level results: Whoever responded completely had baseline diversity much like that seen in newly diagnosed patients.

The time point was: cycle 4 day 1 (C4D1), after 5 to 7 weeks of nivolumab. Each and every patient relapsed after autologous stem cell transplantation, and patients got differing brentuximab vedotin exposure. The V and J genes are TRBV11-2 and TRBJ2-1, with TRBD1 matching 10 bases. Source: peripheral blood mononuclear cells (PBMCs), taken before the fourth cycle of nivolumab. The receptor comes from a human donor with classical Hodgkin lymphoma. In DNA, the CDR3 is TGTGCCAGCAGCTTAGGCGCGACAGGGGGCCACTACAATGAGCAGTTCTTC. Its protein product is CASSLGATGGHYNEQFF.